This entry describes one TCR beta chain. This record belongs to a study of cytomegalovirus exposure and HLA in healthy donors. The germline V and J ends were trimmed by 2 bases and 10 bases, with 17 bases remaining between them. The CDR3 sequence is 14 residues long. CDR1 and CDR2 from the germline V gene are KGHSH and LQKENI. Primers included in the PCR were 60 Vbeta and 13 Jbeta primers. Repertoires were generated with immunoSEQ multiplex PCR, while TCRdb's copy carries only in-frame clones and drops some. The sample records 150,000 to 200,000 clones, approximately 70% being singletons. The clonotype was recovered from a woman in her twenties or thirties in good health and CMV-seronegative. The sequencing sample was made of PBMCs. The chain employs TRBV18 and TRBJ2-5; no reliable D call. CDR3 loop: CASSPDAYVGGQYF. The CDR3 nucleotides are TGTGCCAGCTCACCAGACGCCTATGTCGGCGGCCAGTACTTC. The full variable domain, in which reference TRBV18 and TRBJ2-5 provide the parts outside the CDR3, is NAGVMQNPRHLVRRRGQEARLRCSPMKGHSHVYWYRQLPEEGLKFMVYLQKENIIDESGMPKERFSAEFPKEGPSILRIQQVVRGDSAAYFCASSPDAYVGGQYFGPGTRLLVL.